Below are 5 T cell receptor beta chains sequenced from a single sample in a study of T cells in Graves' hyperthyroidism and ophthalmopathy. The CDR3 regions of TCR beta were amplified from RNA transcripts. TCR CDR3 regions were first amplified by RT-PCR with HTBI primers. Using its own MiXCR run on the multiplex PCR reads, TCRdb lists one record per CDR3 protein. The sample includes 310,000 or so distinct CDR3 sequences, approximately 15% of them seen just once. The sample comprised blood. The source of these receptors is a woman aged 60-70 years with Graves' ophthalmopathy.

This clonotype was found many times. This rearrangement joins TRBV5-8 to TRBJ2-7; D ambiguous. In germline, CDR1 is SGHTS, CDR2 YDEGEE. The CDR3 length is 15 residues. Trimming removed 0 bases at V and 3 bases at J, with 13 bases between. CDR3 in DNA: TGTGCCAGCAGCTTGGACGCTAGTTTAAACTACGAGCAGTACTTC. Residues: CASSLDASLNYEQYF.

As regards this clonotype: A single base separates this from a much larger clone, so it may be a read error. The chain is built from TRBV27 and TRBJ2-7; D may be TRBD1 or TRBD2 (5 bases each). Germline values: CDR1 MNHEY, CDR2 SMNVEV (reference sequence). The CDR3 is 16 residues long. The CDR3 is CASSHLQVTGSYDQYF. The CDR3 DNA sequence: TGTGCCAGCAGCCATCTACAGGTGACGGGATCCTACGATCAGTACTTC.

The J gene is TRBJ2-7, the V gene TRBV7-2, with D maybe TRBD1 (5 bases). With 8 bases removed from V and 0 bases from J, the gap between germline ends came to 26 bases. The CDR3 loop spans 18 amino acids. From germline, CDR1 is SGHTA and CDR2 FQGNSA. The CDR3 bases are TGTGCCAGCTCACCAAAGGGGCGACTCAAAGTCGGCTCCTACGAGCAGTACTTC. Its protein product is CASSPKGRLKVGSYEQYF.

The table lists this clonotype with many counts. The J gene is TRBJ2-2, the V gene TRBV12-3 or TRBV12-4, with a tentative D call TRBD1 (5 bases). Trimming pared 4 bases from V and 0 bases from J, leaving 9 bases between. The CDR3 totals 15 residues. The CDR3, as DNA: TGTGCCAGCAGTTCGGACACAGCGAACACCGGGGAGCTGTTTTTT. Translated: CASSSDTANTGELFF.

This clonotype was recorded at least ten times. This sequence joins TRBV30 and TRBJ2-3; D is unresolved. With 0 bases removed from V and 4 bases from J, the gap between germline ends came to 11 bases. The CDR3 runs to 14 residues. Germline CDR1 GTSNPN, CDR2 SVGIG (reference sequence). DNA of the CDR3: TGTGCCTGGAGTGTAGGTCTCGGATCAGATACGCAGTATTTT. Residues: CAWSVGLGSDTQYF.